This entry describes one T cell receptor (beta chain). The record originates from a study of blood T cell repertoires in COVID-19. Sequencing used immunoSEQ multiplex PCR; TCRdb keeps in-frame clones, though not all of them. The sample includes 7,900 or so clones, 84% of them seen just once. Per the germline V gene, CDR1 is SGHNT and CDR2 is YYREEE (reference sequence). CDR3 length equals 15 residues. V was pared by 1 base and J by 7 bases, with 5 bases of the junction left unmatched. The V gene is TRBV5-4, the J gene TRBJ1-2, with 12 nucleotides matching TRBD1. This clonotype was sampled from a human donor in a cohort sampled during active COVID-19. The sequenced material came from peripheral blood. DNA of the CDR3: TGTGCCAGCAGCTTGAGGGACAGGGGGCGGAGTGGCTACACCTTC. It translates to CASSLRDRGRSGYTF.